These T cell receptor beta chains were read from a single sample in a study of cytomegalovirus exposure and HLA in healthy donors. The table came from immunoSEQ multiplex PCR; TCRdb's copy has only in-frame clones and leaves some out. The table lists 120,000 or so clones, 65% to 85% of them singletons. Source material: PBMCs. The source of these receptors is a man aged 50-60 years in good health and CMV-seronegative. Each CDR3 is given with its conserved first and last residue. A D gene is named only where the DNA matches it firmly. For some rows the clone size is stated as once, few or many, or as a class when expanded; others skip it.

CDR3 | DNA | D | V | size | J
CASSLMGGGRAVETQYF | TGTGCCAGCAGCTTAATGGGCGGCGGGAGGGCCGTGGAGACCCAGTACTTC | TRBD2 | TRBV7-9 | - | TRBJ2-5
CASSPGRGSNEQFF | TGTGCCAGCAGCCCCGGTCGGGGTAGCAATGAGCAGTTCTTC | - | TRBV11-3 | few | TRBJ2-1
CASRPSGRACEQYF | TGTGCCAGCAGACCCAGCGGGAGGGCCTGCGAGCAGTACTTC | TRBD2 | TRBV11-2 | - | TRBJ2-7
CASSNPREQYF | TGTGCCAGCAGCAACCCTAGGGAGCAGTACTTC | - | TRBV6-5 | - | TRBJ2-7
CASSFGPDSGNTIYF | TGTGCCAGCAGCTTTGGGCCGGACTCTGGAAACACCATATATTTT | - | TRBV11-1 | - | TRBJ1-3
CASSFNRDRINIQYF | TGTGCCAGCAGTTTCAACCGGGACAGAATAAACATTCAGTACTTC | TRBD1 | TRBV6-6 | - | TRBJ2-4
CASSRGAYRDNEQFF | TGTGCCAGCAGCCGAGGTGCCTACAGGGACAATGAGCAGTTCTTC | - | TRBV6-1 | - | TRBJ2-1
CASSSSEEPGLAVNEQFF | TGTGCCAGCAGCTCTTCTGAGGAGCCGGGACTAGCGGTCAATGAGCAGTTCTTC | TRBD2 | TRBV11-3 | - | TRBJ2-1
CASSPGGSWETQYF | TGTGCCAGCAGCCCTGGGGGCAGCTGGGAGACCCAGTACTTC | - | TRBV7-2 | - | TRBJ2-5
CAWSVQQSYGYTF | TGTGCCTGGAGTGTACAGCAGAGCTATGGCTACACCTTC | - | TRBV30 | - | TRBJ1-2
CASSLIPGQGAYEQYF | TGTGCCAGCAGCTTAATTCCGGGACAGGGGGCCTACGAGCAGTACTTC | TRBD1 | TRBV7-8 | - | TRBJ2-7
CASTVTSARTDEQYF | TGTGCCAGCACTGTGACTAGCGCGCGGACCGACGAGCAGTACTTC | TRBD2 | TRBV2 | - | TRBJ2-7
CSVGSNAQGEQYF | TGCAGCGTTGGGTCTAATGCACAGGGCGAGCAGTACTTC | - | TRBV29-1 | - | TRBJ2-7
CASHLGQGWSTEAFF | TGTGCCAGCCACCTGGGGCAGGGTTGGTCCACTGAAGCTTTCTTT | - | TRBV7-6 | - | TRBJ1-1
CASRTQGFTEAFF | TGTGCCAGCAGAACCCAGGGGTTCACTGAAGCTTTCTTT | - | TRBV27 | - | TRBJ1-1
CASSEAPGTTNLQQYF | TGTGCCAGCAGTGAAGCGCCCGGGACTACGAACCTCCAGCAGTACTTC | TRBD2 | TRBV6-1 | - | TRBJ2-7
CASSPGRVPETQYF | TGCGCCAGCAGCCCCGGTCGGGTCCCCGAGACCCAGTACTTC | - | TRBV10-2 | - | TRBJ2-5
CASSLEARVLPF | TGCGCCAGCAGCTTGGAAGCCCGGGTCCTGCCTTTC | - | TRBV5-1 | once | TRBJ2-6
CASSQSRAGYTF | TGTGCCAGCAGCCAATCCCGCGCCGGCTACACCTTC | - | TRBV7-2 | - | TRBJ1-2
CASSQQGSGNTIYF | TGTGCCAGCAGCCAACAGGGTTCTGGAAACACCATATATTTT | - | TRBV7-9 | - | TRBJ1-3
CASSESEGLYEQYF | TGCGCCAGCAGTGAGTCAGAGGGTTTGTACGAGCAGTACTTC | - | TRBV10-2 | - | TRBJ2-7
CSAILGSPQHF | TGCAGTGCTATCTTGGGCTCGCCCCAGCATTTT | - | TRBV20-1 | - | TRBJ1-5
CASSEAVGRSGNEQFF | TGCGCCAGCAGTGAAGCTGTGGGGAGGTCGGGCAATGAGCAGTTCTTC | - | TRBV10-1 | once | TRBJ2-1
CASSLAIDRQETQYF | TGTGCCAGCAGCTTAGCGATAGACAGACAAGAGACCCAGTACTTC | - | TRBV7-2 | - | TRBJ2-5
CASSQGSENSPLHF | TGCGCCAGCAGCCAAGGGTCGGAGAATTCACCCCTCCACTTT | - | TRBV4-3 | - | TRBJ1-6
CASSWGQDYGYTF | TGTGCCAGCAGCTGGGGACAGGACTATGGCTACACCTTC | TRBD1 | TRBV7-2 | - | TRBJ1-2
CAWSKQGPSSYTF | TGTGCCTGGAGTAAACAGGGTCCCTCCAGCTACACCTTC | - | TRBV30 | - | TRBJ1-2
CASSLARVGSYNEQFF | TGTGCCAGCAGCCTCGCTCGAGTCGGCTCCTACAATGAGCAGTTCTTC | - | TRBV7-2 | once | TRBJ2-1
CASSRGGDSNEKLFF | TGCGCCAGCAGCCGGGGTGGGGACAGTAATGAAAAACTGTTTTTT | TRBD1 | TRBV4-3 | - | TRBJ1-4
CASSLEIGDFYEQYF | TGTGCCAGCAGCTTAGAAATTGGAGATTTCTACGAGCAGTACTTC | - | TRBV7-9 | - | TRBJ2-7
CAWSVAGPGNQPQHF | TGTGCCTGGAGTGTAGCAGGGCCGGGCAATCAGCCCCAGCATTTT | - | TRBV30 | - | TRBJ1-5
CASSTQFTGDRLTQYF | TGTGCCAGTAGTACCCAATTTACCGGAGACAGGCTTACGCAGTATTTT | - | TRBV19 | - | TRBJ2-3
CASSAERSGNTIYF | TGTGCCAGCAGTGCCGAGCGCTCTGGAAACACCATATATTTT | - | TRBV28 | - | TRBJ1-3
CSVNPDRAFSYNEQFF | TGCAGCGTCAACCCGGACAGAGCTTTTTCCTACAATGAGCAGTTCTTC | - | TRBV29-1 | - | TRBJ2-1
CASSGGFSATGELFF | TGTGCCAGCAGTGGGGGCTTTAGTGCCACCGGGGAGCTGTTTTTT | - | TRBV13 | - | TRBJ2-2
CASIHLGRSNQPQHF | TGTGCCAGCATCCACCTGGGCAGGAGCAATCAGCCCCAGCATTTT | - | TRBV6-6 | once | TRBJ1-5
CASSYSRRDGYTF | TGTGCCAGCAGTTACTCGCGGAGGGATGGCTACACCTTC | - | TRBV6-5 | - | TRBJ1-2
CASSIRPGVGNSPLHF | TGTGCCAGTAGTATCCGGCCAGGGGTGGGAAATTCACCCCTCCACTTT | - | TRBV19 | - | TRBJ1-6
CASSGGGEETQYF | TGTGCCAGCAGCGGTGGGGGGGAAGAGACCCAGTACTTC | TRBD2 | TRBV5-4 | - | TRBJ2-5
CAISEGTSNEQFF | TGTGCCATCAGTGAGGGGACTAGCAATGAGCAGTTCTTC | TRBD2 | TRBV10-3 | few | TRBJ2-1
CASSSPGVKPSNYGYTF | TGTGCCAGTAGTTCACCGGGAGTCAAACCCTCTAACTATGGCTACACCTTC | - | TRBV19 | - | TRBJ1-2
CASSLVTDNEQFF | TGCGCCAGCAGCTTGGTCACGGACAATGAGCAGTTCTTC | - | TRBV5-1 | - | TRBJ2-1
CASSQGGNGEAFF | TGTGCCAGCAGCCAAGGGGGCAACGGTGAAGCTTTCTTT | TRBD1 | TRBV11-3 | few | TRBJ1-1
CAWSVGQARNQPQHF | TGTGCCTGGAGTGTTGGACAGGCGAGAAATCAGCCCCAGCATTTT | TRBD1 | TRBV30 | once | TRBJ1-5
CASTLGGEGYTF | TGTGCCAGCACCCTAGGGGGAGAGGGCTACACCTTC | - | TRBV28 | - | TRBJ1-2
CASSGTGGVEKLFF | TGTGCCAGCAGTGGGACAGGGGGCGTTGAAAAACTGTTTTTT | TRBD1 | TRBV2 | few | TRBJ1-4
CASSGGLYNSPLHF | TGTGCCAGTTCGGGGGGCCTATATAATTCACCCCTCCACTTT | - | TRBV27 | - | TRBJ1-6
CASSGPGGEANTEAFF | TGTGCCAGCAGCGGACCGGGGGGAGAAGCGAACACTGAAGCTTTCTTT | - | TRBV11-3 | - | TRBJ1-1